Listed below are T cell receptor beta chains from one sample, sequenced in a study of T-cell reconstitution after alpha-beta-depleted transplantation in children. Using its own MiXCR run on the PCR reads, TCRdb lists one record per CDR3 protein. This sample yields 700,000 to 850,000 distinct CDR3 sequences, of which about 16% are seen a single time; just under 5% belongs to the top ten. The specimen was PBMCs, mostly from graft donor cells, collected 360 days after TCRalphabeta/CD19-depleted stem cell transplant. Every receptor here comes from a male patient between 5 and 17 years old who had a stem cell transplant for acute lymphoblastic leukemia, so the T cells may come from the graft donor. Each CDR3 is given with its conserved first and last residue. D genes are given only for firm matches. Clone size, where shown, is once, few, many, or a class for clones that have expanded.

j_gene: TRBJ2-7; v_gene: TRBV3-1; abundance: NA; d_gene: NA; CDR3aa: CASDDRVYEQYF; CDR3nt: TGTGCCAGCGATGACAGAGTCTACGAGCAGTACTTC
j_gene: TRBJ2-1; v_gene: TRBV20-1; abundance: NA; d_gene: TRBD2; CDR3aa: CSARGRLAGAPSSYNEQFF; CDR3nt: TGCAGTGCTAGAGGTAGACTAGCGGGAGCCCCTAGCTCCTACAATGAGCAGTTCTTC
j_gene: TRBJ1-5; v_gene: TRBV27; abundance: NA; d_gene: TRBD1; CDR3aa: CASSLRHRDRGESQPQHF; CDR3nt: TGTGCCAGCAGTTTACGCCACCGGGACAGGGGGGAGTCTCAGCCCCAGCATTTT
j_gene: TRBJ2-1; v_gene: TRBV7-9; abundance: many; d_gene: TRBD2; CDR3aa: CASSWGLALQGQFF; CDR3nt: TGTGCCAGCAGCTGGGGACTAGCGCTACAAGGGCAGTTCTTC
j_gene: TRBJ2-7; v_gene: TRBV7-8; abundance: NA; d_gene: NA; CDR3aa: CASSRNPRGPPTREQYF; CDR3nt: TGTGCCAGCAGTCGCAATCCACGGGGGCCACCGACACGCGAGCAGTACTTC
j_gene: TRBJ2-3; v_gene: TRBV27; abundance: few; d_gene: NA; CDR3aa: CASSLFSGDTQYF; CDR3nt: TGTGCCAGCAGTCTTTTTTCCGGAGATACGCAGTATTTT
j_gene: TRBJ2-1; v_gene: TRBV10-1; abundance: NA; d_gene: TRBD2; CDR3aa: CASSEAGGNEQFF; CDR3nt: TGCGCCAGCAGTGAGGCGGGAGGGAATGAGCAGTTCTTC
j_gene: TRBJ2-5; v_gene: TRBV27; abundance: many; d_gene: NA; CDR3aa: CASSLRRQRRGETQYF; CDR3nt: TGTGCCAGCAGTTTAAGGCGTCAAAGACGCGGAGAGACCCAGTACTTC
j_gene: TRBJ2-1; v_gene: TRBV4-1; abundance: NA; d_gene: NA; CDR3aa: CASSQAPPGWTTYNEQFF; CDR3nt: TGCGCCAGCAGCCAGGCCCCCCCGGGGTGGACAACCTACAATGAGCAGTTCTTC
j_gene: TRBJ2-2; v_gene: TRBV12-3/TRBV12-4; abundance: few; d_gene: TRBD2; CDR3aa: CAIPQTSGNTGELFF; CDR3nt: TGTGCCATACCGCAGACTAGCGGTAACACCGGGGAGCTGTTTTTT
j_gene: TRBJ2-7; v_gene: TRBV5-1; abundance: NA; d_gene: NA; CDR3aa: CASSLSTGAGEQYF; CDR3nt: TGCGCCAGCAGCTTATCGACGGGAGCGGGCGAGCAGTACTTC
j_gene: TRBJ1-5; v_gene: TRBV5-5; abundance: NA; d_gene: TRBD1; CDR3aa: CASSLPLGTGRNQPQHF; CDR3nt: TGTGCCAGCAGCTTGCCCCTCGGGACAGGGAGGAATCAGCCCCAGCATTTT
j_gene: TRBJ1-1; v_gene: TRBV27; abundance: many; d_gene: NA; CDR3aa: CASAGPGENTEAFF; CDR3nt: TGTGCCAGCGCAGGCCCTGGGGAGAACACTGAAGCTTTCTTT
j_gene: TRBJ2-7; v_gene: TRBV10-3; abundance: few; d_gene: NA; CDR3aa: CAISERIESYEQYF; CDR3nt: TGTGCCATCAGTGAAAGGATAGAGAGCTACGAGCAGTACTTC
j_gene: TRBJ1-6; v_gene: TRBV9; abundance: NA; d_gene: NA; CDR3aa: CASSVAGLNNSPLHF; CDR3nt: TGTGCCAGCAGCGTAGCCGGACTAAATAATTCACCCCTCCACTTT
j_gene: TRBJ2-7; v_gene: TRBV12-3/TRBV12-4; abundance: many; d_gene: NA; CDR3aa: CASSLAKLPLYEQYF; CDR3nt: TGTGCCAGCAGTTTAGCGAAACTGCCTCTATACGAGCAGTACTTC
j_gene: TRBJ2-7; v_gene: TRBV28; abundance: few; d_gene: TRBD1; CDR3aa: CASSRPGTGVYYEQYF; CDR3nt: TGTGCCAGCAGCCGACCCGGGACAGGGGTTTACTACGAGCAGTACTTC
j_gene: TRBJ2-4; v_gene: TRBV12-3/TRBV12-4; abundance: NA; d_gene: NA; CDR3aa: CASSSSGVAKNIQYF; CDR3nt: TGTGCCAGCAGTTCGTCGGGAGTAGCCAAAAACATTCAGTACTTC
j_gene: TRBJ1-4; v_gene: TRBV20-1; abundance: NA; d_gene: TRBD1; CDR3aa: CSGGQGNEKLFF; CDR3nt: TGCAGTGGGGGACAGGGGAATGAAAAACTGTTTTTT
j_gene: TRBJ2-7; v_gene: TRBV6-5; abundance: few; d_gene: NA; CDR3aa: CASSYFDSSYEQYF; CDR3nt: TGTGCCAGCAGTTACTTCGACAGCTCCTACGAGCAGTACTTC
j_gene: TRBJ2-5; v_gene: TRBV4-1; abundance: few; d_gene: TRBD2; CDR3aa: CASSQDRVTSGMGKTQYF; CDR3nt: TGCGCCAGCAGCCAAGATCGAGTGACTAGCGGGATGGGGAAGACCCAGTACTTC
j_gene: TRBJ2-3; v_gene: TRBV7-3; abundance: few; d_gene: TRBD2; CDR3aa: CASSLRTSRNTDTQYF; CDR3nt: TGTGCCAGCAGCTTAAGGACTAGCAGAAACACAGATACGCAGTATTTT
j_gene: TRBJ2-1; v_gene: TRBV27; abundance: few; d_gene: TRBD1; CDR3aa: CASSIAGTGGSEQFF; CDR3nt: TGTGCCAGCAGTATTGCCGGGACAGGGGGCAGTGAGCAGTTCTTC
j_gene: TRBJ2-3; v_gene: TRBV5-1; abundance: many; d_gene: TRBD1; CDR3aa: CASSPTGADTQYF; CDR3nt: TGCGCCAGCAGCCCGACAGGGGCAGATACGCAGTATTTT
j_gene: TRBJ2-1; v_gene: TRBV20-1; abundance: few; d_gene: NA; CDR3aa: CSASAGEGAEQFF; CDR3nt: TGCAGTGCTAGCGCGGGAGAGGGGGCTGAGCAGTTCTTC
j_gene: TRBJ2-7; v_gene: TRBV19; abundance: NA; d_gene: TRBD2; CDR3aa: CASSGAGAGYEQYF; CDR3nt: TGTGCCAGTAGTGGAGCGGGAGCCGGCTACGAGCAGTACTTC
j_gene: TRBJ2-2; v_gene: TRBV7-3; abundance: NA; d_gene: NA; CDR3aa: CASSLTGSLTGELLF; CDR3nt: TGTGCCAGCAGCCTAACAGGGAGCCTCACCGGGGAGCTGCTTTTT
j_gene: TRBJ2-1; v_gene: TRBV6-5; abundance: NA; d_gene: NA; CDR3aa: CASSSLAGRPYNEQFF; CDR3nt: TGTGCCAGCAGTTCCCTAGCCGGAAGACCCTACAATGAGCAGTTCTTC
j_gene: TRBJ2-5; v_gene: TRBV11-2; abundance: NA; d_gene: NA; CDR3aa: CASSPSHRRQETQYF; CDR3nt: TGTGCCAGCAGCCCGAGCCACAGGAGACAAGAGACCCAGTACTTC
j_gene: TRBJ2-7; v_gene: TRBV4-1; abundance: NA; d_gene: NA; CDR3aa: CASSQAVVVYEQYF; CDR3nt: TGCGCCAGCAGCCAAGCGGTCGTGGTTTACGAGCAGTACTTC
j_gene: TRBJ2-1; v_gene: TRBV11-2; abundance: NA; d_gene: NA; CDR3aa: CASSLVRGRNEQFF; CDR3nt: TGTGCCAGCAGCTTAGTCCGGGGACGCAATGAGCAGTTCTTC
j_gene: TRBJ2-1; v_gene: TRBV14; abundance: few; d_gene: TRBD2; CDR3aa: CASSQDRGLAGGPSGSWQFF; CDR3nt: TGTGCCAGCAGCCAAGATCGAGGACTAGCGGGAGGGCCCTCGGGGAGTTGGCAGTTCTTC
j_gene: TRBJ2-7; v_gene: TRBV7-9; abundance: many; d_gene: TRBD2; CDR3aa: CASSWLAGDYGYEQYF; CDR3nt: TGTGCCAGCAGCTGGCTAGCGGGAGATTATGGGTACGAGCAGTACTTC
j_gene: TRBJ2-1; v_gene: TRBV18; abundance: NA; d_gene: TRBD2; CDR3aa: CARSPIAGLYNEQFF; CDR3nt: TGTGCCAGATCACCAATAGCGGGCTTATACAATGAGCAGTTCTTC
j_gene: TRBJ1-5; v_gene: TRBV9; abundance: few; d_gene: NA; CDR3aa: CASSPGWGGAQVGQPQHF; CDR3nt: TGTGCCAGCAGCCCTGGGTGGGGCGGGGCTCAGGTCGGACAGCCCCAGCATTTT
j_gene: TRBJ2-1; v_gene: TRBV9; abundance: many; d_gene: NA; CDR3aa: CASSAPGGGDEQFF; CDR3nt: TGTGCCAGCAGCGCCCCGGGAGGGGGCGATGAGCAGTTCTTC
j_gene: TRBJ2-5; v_gene: TRBV20-1; abundance: few; d_gene: NA; CDR3aa: CSARGGPAVETQYF; CDR3nt: TGCAGTGCTAGAGGAGGACCCGCTGTCGAGACCCAGTACTTC
j_gene: TRBJ2-7; v_gene: TRBV6-5; abundance: NA; d_gene: TRBD1; CDR3aa: CASSYAMGQGAEQYF; CDR3nt: TGTGCCAGCAGTTACGCGATGGGACAGGGAGCCGAGCAGTACTTC
j_gene: TRBJ2-1; v_gene: TRBV4-2; abundance: few; d_gene: NA; CDR3aa: CASSPSATEQFF; CDR3nt: TGTGCCAGCAGCCCTAGTGCCACTGAGCAGTTCTTC
j_gene: TRBJ1-5; v_gene: TRBV5-1; abundance: NA; d_gene: NA; CDR3aa: CASEVGIDQPQHF; CDR3nt: TGCGCCAGTGAAGTGGGGATCGATCAGCCCCAGCATTTT
j_gene: TRBJ1-2; v_gene: TRBV5-1; abundance: NA; d_gene: TRBD1; CDR3aa: CASSLGQGVYGYTF; CDR3nt: TGCGCCAGCAGCCTTGGACAGGGGGTCTATGGCTACACCTTC
j_gene: TRBJ2-5; v_gene: TRBV9; abundance: NA; d_gene: TRBD2; CDR3aa: CASSVFGGRRSETQYF; CDR3nt: TGTGCCAGCAGCGTCTTCGGCGGGAGGAGAAGTGAGACCCAGTACTTC
j_gene: TRBJ2-5; v_gene: TRBV20-1; abundance: NA; d_gene: TRBD1; CDR3aa: CSASLGQIGTQYF; CDR3nt: TGCAGTGCTTCCCTGGGACAGATCGGGACCCAGTACTTC
j_gene: TRBJ2-1; v_gene: TRBV27; abundance: NA; d_gene: NA; CDR3aa: CASSTRGYNEQFF; CDR3nt: TGTGCCAGCAGTACTCGAGGCTACAATGAGCAGTTCTTC
j_gene: TRBJ2-3; v_gene: TRBV27; abundance: many; d_gene: TRBD1; CDR3aa: CASSPGTGEDTQYF; CDR3nt: TGTGCCAGCAGTCCCGGGACAGGGGAGGATACGCAGTATTTT
j_gene: TRBJ2-5; v_gene: TRBV10-3; abundance: few; d_gene: NA; CDR3aa: CAISEFGYQETQYF; CDR3nt: TGTGCCATCAGTGAGTTTGGGTACCAAGAGACCCAGTACTTC
j_gene: TRBJ2-5; v_gene: TRBV9; abundance: NA; d_gene: TRBD2; CDR3aa: CASSVRGGQETQYF; CDR3nt: TGTGCCAGCAGCGTACGGGGAGGGCAAGAGACCCAGTACTTC
j_gene: TRBJ2-7; v_gene: TRBV12-3/TRBV12-4; abundance: many; d_gene: TRBD1; CDR3aa: CASSSVVGTVPYEQYF; CDR3nt: TGTGCCAGCAGCTCTGTCGTCGGGACAGTCCCCTACGAGCAGTACTTC
j_gene: TRBJ2-5; v_gene: TRBV7-3; abundance: few; d_gene: NA; CDR3aa: CASSLRRVETQYF; CDR3nt: TGTGCCAGCAGCCTCCGGAGGGTGGAGACCCAGTACTTC
j_gene: TRBJ2-1; v_gene: TRBV5-1; abundance: NA; d_gene: TRBD2; CDR3aa: CASSLSSGRIYNEQFF; CDR3nt: TGCGCCAGCAGCTTGTCCAGCGGGAGGATCTACAATGAGCAGTTCTTC
j_gene: TRBJ2-1; v_gene: TRBV25-1; abundance: many; d_gene: TRBD1; CDR3aa: CASSAGQGAYEQFF; CDR3nt: TGTGCCAGCAGTGCCGGTCAGGGGGCCTATGAGCAGTTCTTC
j_gene: TRBJ1-5; v_gene: TRBV4-1; abundance: NA; d_gene: NA; CDR3aa: CASSQDPGDGQPQHF; CDR3nt: TGCGCCAGCAGCCAAGACCCAGGGGACGGTCAGCCCCAGCATTTT
j_gene: TRBJ2-1; v_gene: TRBV12-3/TRBV12-4; abundance: NA; d_gene: TRBD2; CDR3aa: CASSALLGSGRYNEQFF; CDR3nt: TGTGCCAGCAGTGCACTTCTTGGTAGCGGGAGGTACAATGAGCAGTTCTTC
j_gene: TRBJ2-1; v_gene: TRBV7-3; abundance: NA; d_gene: TRBD1; CDR3aa: CASSPDRGDYNEQFF; CDR3nt: TGTGCCAGCAGCCCAGACAGGGGAGACTACAATGAGCAGTTCTTC
j_gene: TRBJ2-2; v_gene: TRBV5-1; abundance: NA; d_gene: NA; CDR3aa: CASRGLSGYTGELFF; CDR3nt: TGCGCCAGCAGAGGGCTGAGCGGGTACACCGGGGAGCTGTTTTTT
j_gene: TRBJ2-7; v_gene: TRBV7-2; abundance: NA; d_gene: TRBD2; CDR3aa: CASSFLGTSGRETYEQYF; CDR3nt: TGTGCCAGCAGCTTCCTTGGGACTAGCGGGAGAGAAACCTACGAGCAGTACTTC
j_gene: TRBJ1-2; v_gene: TRBV5-1; abundance: NA; d_gene: NA; CDR3aa: CASSFGDDGYTF; CDR3nt: TGCGCCAGCAGCTTCGGAGATGACGGCTACACCTTC
j_gene: TRBJ2-7; v_gene: TRBV5-1; abundance: many; d_gene: NA; CDR3aa: CASSLQGLGYEQYF; CDR3nt: TGCGCCAGCAGCTTACAGGGATTGGGATACGAGCAGTACTTC
j_gene: TRBJ2-1; v_gene: TRBV19; abundance: NA; d_gene: TRBD1; CDR3aa: CASSLSSYRTGGYNEQFF; CDR3nt: TGTGCCAGTAGTCTTAGCTCCTATAGGACAGGGGGCTACAATGAGCAGTTCTTC
j_gene: TRBJ2-3; v_gene: TRBV12-3/TRBV12-4; abundance: NA; d_gene: TRBD2; CDR3aa: CASSPSGVWKTQTDTQYF; CDR3nt: TGTGCCAGCAGTCCGAGCGGGGTCTGGAAGACTCAGACAGATACGCAGTATTTT